A selection of T cell receptor beta chains follows, all from one sample in a study of molecular identifiers for immune sequencing clone quantification. TCRdb re-called the PCR reads with MiXCR, one entry per CDR3 protein. Altogether roughly 65,000 distinct CDR3 sequences are present, less than 20% being singletons, with the ten largest covering around 1.6%. Sequencing was done on a sample of naive CD8+ T cells from blood, with Jurkat cell RNA spiked in. Receptors originate from a human donor in good health. Some libraries in this study had Jurkat cell RNA spiked in. The CDR3 runs from the conserved cysteine through the conserved F or W. D genes are given only for firm matches. Expanded clones are given a class, and other clones once, few, many or no size at all.

j_call v_call cdr3_length d_call clone_size cdr3_nt cdr3_aa
TRBJ1-2 TRBV11-2 15 TRBD1 many TGTGCCAGCAGCTTAGGACAGGGGCTAAGCTATGGCTACACCTTC CASSLGQGLSYGYTF
TRBJ2-1 TRBV7-9 13 . many TGTGCCAGCAGCTCTGCGGGGTACAATGAGCAGTTCTTC CASSSAGYNEQFF
TRBJ2-2 TRBV5-5 14 . . TGTGCCAGCAGCTTGGTTGCGGGGACCGGGGAGCTGTTTTTT CASSLVAGTGELFF
TRBJ1-4 TRBV12-3/TRBV12-4 14 . many TGTGCCAGCAGTTTCCGGGATCTAAATGAAAAACTGTTTTTT CASSFRDLNEKLFF
TRBJ2-1 TRBV4-3 15 TRBD2 few TGCGCCAGCAGCCCCGGACTAGCGGAATATAATGAGCAGTTCTTC CASSPGLAEYNEQFF
TRBJ2-7 TRBV5-8 13 TRBD1 . TGTGCCAGCAGCTACCAGGGGGCGCGCGAGCAGTACTTC CASSYQGAREQYF
TRBJ2-3 TRBV14 12 . many TGTGCCAGCAGCCACTCTAGCGATACGCAGTATTTT CASSHSSDTQYF
TRBJ2-2 TRBV9 15 . many TGTGCCAGCAGCGACCGTCTAGCGAGCACCGGGGAGCTGTTTTTT CASSDRLASTGELFF
TRBJ1-6 TRBV6-5 13 . many TGTGCCAGCAGTTACTCCTATAATTCACCCCTCCACTTT CASSYSYNSPLHF
TRBJ2-2 TRBV10-2 11 . many TGCGCCAGCTCGGGACCCGGGGAGCTGTTTTTT CASSGPGELFF
TRBJ2-7 TRBV5-1 16 . many TGCGCCAGCAGCTTGGAATGGAGTCCGGAGTACTACGAGCAGTACTTC CASSLEWSPEYYEQYF
TRBJ2-3 TRBV27 13 . many TGTGCCAGCAGTGACTCTAGCACAGATACGCAGTATTTT CASSDSSTDTQYF
TRBJ2-7 TRBV4-1 20 TRBD2 many TGCGCCAGCAGCCAAGGATTAGCGGGAGGATTTCCCTCTAGCTCCTACGAGCAGTACTTC CASSQGLAGGFPSSSYEQYF
TRBJ2-1 TRBV20-1 17 . many TGCAGTGCTAGAGTCCTCAGGTCGGCTGTACTAAACAATGAGCAGTTCTTC CSARVLRSAVLNNEQFF
TRBJ1-5 TRBV7-9 14 . many TGTGCCAGCAGCCCCCGGGGCGCAAGCCAGCCCCAGCATTTT CASSPRGASQPQHF
TRBJ1-3 TRBV7-9 15 . many TGTGCCAGCAGCTCACCGACAGAATCTGGAAACACCATATATTTT CASSSPTESGNTIYF
TRBJ1-4 TRBV23-1 15 TRBD1 many TGCGCCAGCAACCGGGACAGGGGGACTAATGAAAAACTGTTTTTT CASNRDRGTNEKLFF
TRBJ2-7 TRBV14 14 . few TGTGCCAGCAGTCATCCGGGACAACACTACGAGCAGTACTTC CASSHPGQHYEQYF
TRBJ2-2 TRBV5-1 16 . many TGCGCCAGCAGCTTGGTCACTCAGCGGCCCACCGGGGAGCTGTTTTTT CASSLVTQRPTGELFF
TRBJ2-3 TRBV4-3 16 TRBD2 many TGCGCCAGCAGCCAATTAGCGGGAGAAGCCACAGATACGCAGTATTTT CASSQLAGEATDTQYF
TRBJ2-5 TRBV4-3 15 TRBD2 many TGCGCCAGCAGCCAATGGGGCGGGAGAGGAGAGACCCAGTACTTC CASSQWGGRGETQYF
TRBJ2-7 TRBV9 13 TRBD2 . TGTGCCAGCAGCGTCGGGACTAGCGGCGAGCAGTACTTC CASSVGTSGEQYF
TRBJ2-7 TRBV13 15 . many TGTGCCAGCAGCTTAGGACTAGATGGGATGTCCGAGCAGTACTTC CASSLGLDGMSEQYF
TRBJ2-3 TRBV24-1 17 TRBD2 many TGTGCCACCAGTGATTTGACTAGCGGGAGTAACACAGATACGCAGTATTTT CATSDLTSGSNTDTQYF